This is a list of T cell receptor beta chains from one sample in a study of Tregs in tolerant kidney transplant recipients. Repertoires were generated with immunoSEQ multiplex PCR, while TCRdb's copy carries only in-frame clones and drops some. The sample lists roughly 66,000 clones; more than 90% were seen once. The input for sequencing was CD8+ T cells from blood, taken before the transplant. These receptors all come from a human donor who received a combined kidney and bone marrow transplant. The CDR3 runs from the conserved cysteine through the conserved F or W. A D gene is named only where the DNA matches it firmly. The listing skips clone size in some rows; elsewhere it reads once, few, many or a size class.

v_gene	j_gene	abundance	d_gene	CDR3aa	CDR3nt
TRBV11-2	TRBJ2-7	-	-	CASSLVGTSYEQYF	TGTGCCAGCAGCTTAGTTGGGACTTCTTACGAGCAGTACTTC
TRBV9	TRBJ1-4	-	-	CASSVGGATNEKLFF	TGTGCCAGCAGCGTAGGAGGAGCCACTAATGAAAAACTGTTTTTT
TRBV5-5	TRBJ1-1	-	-	CASTEGGTEAFF	TGTGCCAGCACCGAAGGGGGCACTGAAGCTTTCTTT
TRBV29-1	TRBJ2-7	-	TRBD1	CSVYTDGTGRIDEQYF	TGCAGCGTGTATACAGACGGGACAGGGCGGATCGACGAGCAGTACTTC
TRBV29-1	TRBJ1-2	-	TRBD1	CSPRDREKGGYTF	TGCAGCCCGCGGGACAGGGAGAAAGGTGGCTACACCTTC
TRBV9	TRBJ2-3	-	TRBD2	CASTASGASTDTQYF	TGTGCCAGCACCGCTAGCGGGGCTAGCACAGATACGCAGTATTTT
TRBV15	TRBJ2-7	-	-	CATSRGRTDLHSYEQYF	TGTGCCACCAGCAGAGGACGGACAGACTTACACTCCTACGAGCAGTACTTC
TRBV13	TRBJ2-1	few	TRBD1	CASSSRDRDNEQFF	TGTGCCAGCAGCTCCCGGGACAGGGATAATGAGCAGTTCTTC
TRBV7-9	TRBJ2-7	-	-	CASSPSDEQYF	TGTGCCAGCAGCCCATCAGACGAGCAGTACTTC
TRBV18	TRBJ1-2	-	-	CASSPSNTSPGSPYGYTF	TGTGCCAGCTCACCATCCAACACGTCACCGGGGTCCCCCTATGGCTACACCTTC
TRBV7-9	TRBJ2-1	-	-	CASSFGTWHYEQFF	TGTGCCAGCAGTTTTGGGACATGGCATTATGAGCAGTTCTTC
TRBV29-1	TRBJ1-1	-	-	CSVVGVGTEAFF	TGCAGCGTTGTGGGAGTCGGCACTGAAGCTTTCTTT
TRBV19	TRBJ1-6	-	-	CASSMEGGQINSPLHF	TGTGCCAGTAGTATGGAGGGTGGCCAGATTAATTCACCCCTCCACTTT
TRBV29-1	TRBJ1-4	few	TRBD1	CSVEEQGDEKLFF	TGCAGCGTTGAAGAACAGGGGGATGAAAAACTGTTTTTT
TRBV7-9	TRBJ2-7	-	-	CASSPQYNEQYF	TGTGCCAGCAGCCCCCAATACAACGAGCAGTACTTC
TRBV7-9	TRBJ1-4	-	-	CASSSPRGGQEKLFF	TGTGCCAGCAGCTCCCCCCGAGGGGGACAAGAAAAACTGTTTTTT
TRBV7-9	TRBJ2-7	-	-	CASSLEAPGYEQYF	TGTGCCAGCAGCTTAGAGGCTCCAGGGTACGAGCAGTACTTC
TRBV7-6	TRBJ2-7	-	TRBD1	CASSGGQGDYEQYF	TGTGCCAGCAGTGGGGGACAGGGAGACTACGAGCAGTACTTC
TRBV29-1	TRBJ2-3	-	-	CSVVGLTDTQYF	TGCAGCGTTGTCGGTCTCACAGATACGCAGTATTTT
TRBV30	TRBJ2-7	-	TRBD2	CASSTSRHEQYF	TGTGCCTCCTCGACTAGCCGCCACGAGCAGTACTTC
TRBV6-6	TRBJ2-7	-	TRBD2	CASSSRLAGWYEQYF	TGTGCCAGCAGTTCCCGGCTAGCGGGATGGTACGAGCAGTACTTC
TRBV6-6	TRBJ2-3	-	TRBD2	CASTIIAGGTDTQYF	TGTGCCAGCACTATTATAGCGGGGGGCACAGATACGCAGTATTTT
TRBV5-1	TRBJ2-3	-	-	CASSLAGHRTDTQYF	TGCGCCAGCAGCTTGGCGGGACATCGCACAGATACGCAGTATTTT
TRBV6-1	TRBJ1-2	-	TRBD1	CAISDPGTGVNYGYTF	TGTGCCATCAGTGACCCGGGGACAGGAGTAAACTATGGCTACACCTTC
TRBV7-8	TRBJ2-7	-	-	CASSLGVGRDEQYF	TGTGCCAGCAGCTTAGGGGTGGGTCGGGACGAGCAGTACTTC
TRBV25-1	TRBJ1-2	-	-	CASSVGGRQGYTF	TGTGCCAGCAGTGTGGGGGGGAGGCAGGGCTACACCTTC
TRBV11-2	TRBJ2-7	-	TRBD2	CASSSPLTSGSFEQYF	TGTGCCAGCAGCTCCCCCTTGACTAGCGGGAGTTTTGAGCAGTACTTC
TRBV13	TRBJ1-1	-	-	CASSPQGINTEAFF	TGTGCCAGCAGCCCCCAGGGTATCAACACTGAAGCTTTCTTT
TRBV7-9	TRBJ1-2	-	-	CASSRGGVWAGYTF	TGTGCCAGCAGCCGCGGGGGGGTATGGGCTGGCTACACCTTC
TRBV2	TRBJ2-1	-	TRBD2	CASSRPTSGPYNEQFF	TGTGCCAGCAGCCGCCCAACTAGCGGGCCTTACAATGAGCAGTTCTTC
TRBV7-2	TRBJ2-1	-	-	CASSPAVYNEQFF	TGTGCCAGCAGCCCCGCGGTCTACAATGAGCAGTTCTTC
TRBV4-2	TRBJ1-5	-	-	CASSQDGGIGQPQHF	TGTGCCAGCAGCCAAGATGGGGGGATCGGTCAGCCCCAGCATTTT
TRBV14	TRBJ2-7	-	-	CASSQRVDEQYF	TGTGCCAGCAGCCAACGGGTCGACGAGCAGTACTTC
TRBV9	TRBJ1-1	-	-	CASGAGMNTEAFF	TGTGCCAGCGGGGCAGGAATGAACACTGAAGCTTTCTTT
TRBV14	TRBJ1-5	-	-	CASRSTGSNQPQHF	TGTGCCAGCAGATCTACAGGGAGCAATCAGCCCCAGCATTTT
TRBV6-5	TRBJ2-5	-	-	CASSYSGGETQYF	TGTGCCAGCAGTTACTCAGGGGGAGAGACCCAGTACTTC
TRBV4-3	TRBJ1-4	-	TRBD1	CASSQVDRGSEKLFF	TGCGCCAGCAGCCAAGTAGACAGGGGATCTGAAAAACTGTTTTTT
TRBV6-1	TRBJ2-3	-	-	CASSEVRYPDTQYF	TGTGCCAGCAGTGAAGTCAGGTATCCAGATACGCAGTATTTT
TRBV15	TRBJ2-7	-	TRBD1	CATSGTGQGSYEQYF	TGTGCCACCAGCGGAACGGGACAGGGCTCCTACGAGCAGTACTTC
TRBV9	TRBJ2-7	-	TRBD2	CASSVVGTSGYEQYF	TGTGCCAGCAGCGTAGTGGGGACTAGCGGCTACGAGCAGTACTTC
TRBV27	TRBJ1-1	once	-	CASSFGGANTEAFF	TGTGCCAGCAGTTTTGGGGGCGCAAACACTGAAGCTTTCTTT
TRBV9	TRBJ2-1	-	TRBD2	CASSAPSGGEQFF	TGTGCCAGCAGCGCCCCCAGCGGGGGTGAGCAGTTCTTC